This record covers a single TCR beta chain. The antigen is not known. These data belong to a study of T-cell memory formation after mild COVID-19. Sample barcodes and UMIs were carried by the TCR alpha and TCR beta cDNA libraries that 5'RACE generated with constant-segment primers. MiXCR, run by TCRdb on the 5' RACE reads, gives a single entry per CDR3 protein. The data contain under 600,000 distinct CDR3 sequences, 20% to 25% of them singletons. Findings and caveats of the study: Unconfirmed was the SARS-CoV-2 specificity of second-wave clones that peaked on day 37. Several responding clones turned up in pre-infection memory, indicating that cross-reactive memory may have taken part. Day 15 to 85 contracting clones showed balanced CD4/CD8; day 15 to 37 expanders favored CD4+.

The source is an adult woman who had mild COVID-19 (a few samples of this study predate the infection). Cell type and time point are not known. Material for sequencing was PBMCs or a T cell subset sorted from them (not recorded which).

DNA of the CDR3: TGTGCTACCGGGCTAGCGGGGCTGCTTGGCACAGATACGCAGTATTTT. It codes for CATGLAGLLGTDTQYF. This chain joins TRBV6-5 and TRBJ2-3, with 9 nucleotides matching TRBD2. The germline V gene has CDR1 MNHEY and CDR2 SVGAGI. The CDR3 loop spans 16 amino acids.